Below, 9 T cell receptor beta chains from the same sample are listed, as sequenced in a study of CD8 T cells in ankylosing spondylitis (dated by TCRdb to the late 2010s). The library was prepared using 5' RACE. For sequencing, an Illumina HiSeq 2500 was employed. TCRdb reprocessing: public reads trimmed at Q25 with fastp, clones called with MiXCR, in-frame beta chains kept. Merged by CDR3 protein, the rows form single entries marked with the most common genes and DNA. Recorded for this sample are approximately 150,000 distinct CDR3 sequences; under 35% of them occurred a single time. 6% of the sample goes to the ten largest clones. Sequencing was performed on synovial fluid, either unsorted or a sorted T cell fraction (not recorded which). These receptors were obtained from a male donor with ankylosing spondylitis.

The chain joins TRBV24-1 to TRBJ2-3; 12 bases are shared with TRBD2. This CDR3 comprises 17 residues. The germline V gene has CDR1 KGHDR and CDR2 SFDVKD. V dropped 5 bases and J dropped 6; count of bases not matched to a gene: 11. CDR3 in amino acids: CATSAVTSGSVTDTQYF. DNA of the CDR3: TGTGCCACCAGTGCCGTGACTAGCGGGAGTGTTACGGATACGCAGTATTTT.

CDR3 DNA sequence: TGCGCCAGCAGTGATCCCGCCCGGGATACGCAGTATTTT. Translated: CASSDPARDTQYF. The rearrangement uses TRBV10-2 and TRBJ2-3; no reliable D call. This CDR3 has 13 residues. Germline CDR1 WSHSY, CDR2 SAAADI. Between the trimmed V and J ends, which lost 3 bases and 6 bases, there was a span of 10 bases.

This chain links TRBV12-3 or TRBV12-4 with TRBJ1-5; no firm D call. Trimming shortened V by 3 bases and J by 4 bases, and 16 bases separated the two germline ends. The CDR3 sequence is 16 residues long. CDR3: CASSFLSINRNQPQHF. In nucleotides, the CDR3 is TGTGCCAGCAGTTTTCTGTCGATTAATCGGAATCAGCCCCAGCATTTT.

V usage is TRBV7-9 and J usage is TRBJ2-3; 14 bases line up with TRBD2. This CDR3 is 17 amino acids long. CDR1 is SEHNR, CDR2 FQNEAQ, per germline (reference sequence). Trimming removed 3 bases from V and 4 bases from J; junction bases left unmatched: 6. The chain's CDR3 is CASSFGLAGGRADTQYF. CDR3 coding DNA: TGTGCCAGCAGCTTTGGACTAGCGGGGGGTAGGGCAGATACGCAGTATTTT.

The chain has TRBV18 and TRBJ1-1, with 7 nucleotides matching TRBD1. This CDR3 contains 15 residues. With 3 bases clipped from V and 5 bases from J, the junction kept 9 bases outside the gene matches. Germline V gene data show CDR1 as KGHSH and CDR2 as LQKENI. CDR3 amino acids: CASSPGGGRWTEAFF. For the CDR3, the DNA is TGTGCCAGCTCACCGGGAGGGGGCAGATGGACTGAAGCTTTCTTT. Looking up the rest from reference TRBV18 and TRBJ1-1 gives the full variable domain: NAGVMQNPRHLVRRRGQEARLRCSPMKGHSHVYWYRQLPEEGLKFMVYLQKENIIDESGMPKERFSAEFPKEGPSILRIQQVVRGDSAAYFCASSPGGGRWTEAFFGQGTRLTVV.

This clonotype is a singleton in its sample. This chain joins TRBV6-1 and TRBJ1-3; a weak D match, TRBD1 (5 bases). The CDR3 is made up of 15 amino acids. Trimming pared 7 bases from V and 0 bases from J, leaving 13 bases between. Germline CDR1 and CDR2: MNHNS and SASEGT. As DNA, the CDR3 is TGTGCCAGCACTAAAGCAGGGAACTCTGGAAACACCATATATTTT. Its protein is CASTKAGNSGNTIYF.

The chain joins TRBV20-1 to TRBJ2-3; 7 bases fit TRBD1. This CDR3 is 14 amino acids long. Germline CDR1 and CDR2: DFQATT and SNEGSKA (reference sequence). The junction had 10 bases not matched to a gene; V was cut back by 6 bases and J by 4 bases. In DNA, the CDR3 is TGCAGTGCGTTTACAGGGGTAGGAGCAGATACGCAGTATTTT. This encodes CSAFTGVGADTQYF.

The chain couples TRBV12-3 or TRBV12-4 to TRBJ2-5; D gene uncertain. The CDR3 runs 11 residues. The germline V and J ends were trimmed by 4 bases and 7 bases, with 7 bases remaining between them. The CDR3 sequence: CASSSTGTQYF. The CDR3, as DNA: TGTGCCAGCAGTTCTACTGGGACCCAGTACTTC.

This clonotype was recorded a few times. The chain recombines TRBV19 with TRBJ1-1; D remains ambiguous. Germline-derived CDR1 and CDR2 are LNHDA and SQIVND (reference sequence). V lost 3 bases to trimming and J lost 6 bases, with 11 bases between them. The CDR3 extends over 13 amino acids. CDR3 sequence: CASSMGSESEAFF. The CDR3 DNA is TGTGCCAGTAGTATGGGGAGTGAATCTGAAGCTTTCTTT. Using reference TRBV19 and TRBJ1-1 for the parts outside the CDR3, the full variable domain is DGGITQSPKYLFRKEGQNVTLSCEQNLNHDAMYWYRQDPGQGLRLIYYSQIVNDFQKGDIAEGYSVSREKKESFPLTVTSAQKNPTAFYLCASSMGSESEAFFGQGTRLTVV.